The 19 T cell receptor beta chains below were found in one sample sequenced in a study of blood T cell repertoires in COVID-19 (dated by TCRdb to the early 2020s). The protocol used for the library was the immunoSEQ multiplex PCR assay. TCRdb's version of the immuneACCESS table is confined to in-frame rearrangements and falls short of the full clone set. An unresolved V gene accounts for under half of the shortfall where checked; the remainder is of unknown origin. The sample profile shows roughly 160,000 clones; roughly 84% of them were found once. In total, the top ten clones hold approximately 10% of the sample. The sequencing sample was made of peripheral blood. The receptors were sampled from a man aged 65 to 79 with active or convalescent COVID-19.

DNA of the CDR3: TGTGCCAGTTCCGGCGGGACAGGGTCGGGAGGCTACACCTTC. Residues: CASSGGTGSGGYTF. J is TRBJ1-2 and V is TRBV25-1, with 9 nucleotides matching TRBD1. V lost 9 bases, J lost 8 bases, and 13 bases stayed unmatched. This CDR3 comprises 14 residues. CDR1 is MGHDK and CDR2 is SYGVNS in the germline V gene.

This CDR3 reads CASSPRTGRTPNYGYTF. The DNA for the CDR3 is TGTGCCAGCAGCCCCCGGACAGGACGAACACCTAACTATGGCTACACCTTC. The chain combines TRBV7-8 with TRBJ1-2; 7 nucleotides line up with TRBD1. The CDR3 contains 17 residues. Germline values: CDR1 SGHVS, CDR2 FQNEAQ. The V segment lost 5 bases and the J segment 0 bases; nucleotides outside the gene matches: 12.

The chain couples TRBV7-2 to TRBJ2-1; 14 bases match TRBD2. This CDR3 has 15 residues. Looked up from germline, CDR1 is SGHTA and CDR2 is FQGNSA. V shed 5 bases, J shed 7 bases, and the junction held 4 bases outside the gene matches. The DNA of the CDR3 is TGTGCCAGCAGCCGGGGGACTAGCGGGAGAAATGAGCAGTTCTTC. Residues: CASSRGTSGRNEQFF. Combining the CDR3 with reference TRBV7-2 and TRBJ2-1 gives the whole variable domain GAGVSQSPSNKVTEKGKDVELRCDPISGHTALYWYRQSLGQGLEFLIYFQGNSAPDKSGLPSDRFSAERTGGSVSTLTIQRTQQEDSAVYLCASSRGTSGRNEQFFGPGTRLTVL.

V gene TRBV7-9 combines with J gene TRBJ2-7; 7 bases are shared with TRBD1. The CDR3 has 14 amino acids. The germline V gene encodes CDR1 SEHNR and CDR2 FQNEAQ (reference sequence). The V segment lost 6 bases and the J segment 0 bases; nucleotides outside the gene matches: 5. Here the CDR3 reads CASSWQGVSYEQYF. The CDR3 DNA is TGTGCCAGCAGTTGGCAGGGGGTCTCCTACGAGCAGTACTTC.

V gene TRBV19 combines with J gene TRBJ1-1; D might be TRBD1 (5 bases). The CDR3 has 14 residues. V was cut by 8 bases and J by 1 base, with 14 bases left in between. In germline, CDR1 is LNHDA, CDR2 SQIVND (reference sequence). The CDR3 DNA reads TGTGCCAGTCGATGGGGACTTACGAACACTGAAGCTTTCTTT. Translated: CASRWGLTNTEAFF. Filled out from reference TRBV19 and TRBJ1-1, the complete variable domain reads DGGITQSPKYLFRKEGQNVTLSCEQNLNHDAMYWYRQDPGQGLRLIYYSQIVNDFQKGDIAEGYSVSREKKESFPLTVTSAQKNPTAFYLCASRWGLTNTEAFFGQGTRLTVV.

The V call is TRBV6-5, the J call TRBJ1-3; a possible D gene is TRBD1 (5 bases). There are 15 residues in the CDR3. Germline CDR1 and CDR2: MNHEY and SVGAGI. Trimming cost V 5 bases and J 9 bases, with 20 bases left between them. The CDR3: CASSPLLGGFTTIYF. The DNA for the CDR3 is TGTGCCAGCAGTCCATTACTCGGGGGTTTTACCACCATATATTTT.

V and J are TRBV19 and TRBJ1-1; 7 nucleotides agree with TRBD1. CDR3 length equals 15 residues. CDR1 LNHDA and CDR2 SQIVND come from the germline V gene (reference sequence). J lost 3 bases, V lost 5 bases, and 9 bases had no gene match. CDR3 DNA sequence: TGTGCCAGTAGTTTTCTCTACAGGGGCGACACTGAAGCTTTCTTT. It translates to CASSFLYRGDTEAFF.

On this clone itself: The same CDR3 can be traced to other DNA sequences in this sample. This chain connects TRBV29-1 to TRBJ1-2; D gene ambiguous. Germline CDR1 is SQVTM and CDR2 is ANQGSEA. The CDR3 loop spans 12 amino acids. V was shortened by 3 bases and J by 2 bases, with 7 bases between the two germline ends. The CDR3 region is CSVDRGNYGYTF. CDR3 DNA: TGCAGCGTTGACCGAGGGAACTATGGCTACACCTTC.

The V and J genes are TRBV3-1 (or the pseudogene TRBV3-2) and TRBJ2-1; TRBD1 is a possible D gene (6 bases). Trimming took 4 bases from V and 6 from J, leaving 22 bases between them. Germline V gives CDR1 LGHDT, CDR2 YNNKEL (reference sequence). The CDR3 extends over 17 amino acids. The CDR3 loop reads CASSPLGGGYFGNEQFF. The CDR3 DNA is TGTGCCAGCAGCCCCCTTGGGGGCGGGTATTTCGGCAATGAGCAGTTCTTC.

The V and J genes are TRBV7-2 and TRBJ2-3, with TRBD2 matching 9 bases. The CDR3 is 17 residues long. The ends lost 2 bases at V and 1 base at J; junction bases unmatched: 7. The V gene's germline CDR1 is SGHTA and CDR2 FQGNSA. In DNA form, the CDR3 reads TGTGCCAGCAGCTTATGGGCTAGCGGGACCCGCACAGATACGCAGTATTTT. This codes for CASSLWASGTRTDTQYF.

V usage is TRBV7-9 and J usage is TRBJ1-1; the match to TRBD1 covers 8 bases. The ends lost 1 base at V and 3 bases at J; junction bases unmatched: 4. Looked up from germline, CDR1 is SEHNR and CDR2 is FQNEAQ (reference sequence). This CDR3 comprises 15 residues. The CDR3 region is CASSLGDRRDTEAFF. CDR3 bases: TGTGCCAGCAGCTTAGGGGACAGGCGGGACACTGAAGCTTTCTTT.

The chain uses TRBV28 and TRBJ1-3, with no clear D. Germline values: CDR1 MDHEN, CDR2 SYDVKM. CDR3 length: 15 residues. V was clipped by 4 bases and J by 7 bases, with 17 bases between them. The CDR3 nucleotides read TGTGCCAGCAGTTACCAGCCGCCTACGGGGAACACCATATATTTT. The encoded protein is CASSYQPPTGNTIYF.

This clone was seen once. The V gene is TRBV6-2 or TRBV6-3, the J gene TRBJ2-2; 7 bases align to TRBD1. V trimming: 2 bases; J trimming: 6 bases; junction bases outside the gene matches: 0. Per the germline V gene, CDR1 is MNHEY and CDR2 is SVGEGT. This CDR3 has 13 residues. As DNA, the CDR3 is TGTGCCAGCAGTTACCAGGGGGCCGGGGAGCTGTTTTTT. Translated, it gives CASSYQGAGELFF.

Only one count was recorded for this clone. The CDR3 sequence: CASSPTDSSYNEQFF. The CDR3, as DNA: TGCGCCAGCAGCCCCACGGACAGTTCCTACAATGAGCAGTTCTTC. The chain recombines TRBV5-1 with TRBJ2-1, with a tentative D call TRBD1 (6 bases). The CDR3 extends over 15 amino acids. V was trimmed by 4 bases and J by 1 base, leaving 12 bases between them. Per the germline V gene, CDR1 is SGHRS and CDR2 is YFSETQ.

V and J are TRBV4-2 and TRBJ1-2, with D maybe TRBD1 (5 bases). Germline CDR1 and CDR2: LGHNA and YNFKEQ. Deletions cut 0 bases from V and 8 bases from J, with 16 bases between. The CDR3 runs to 15 residues. The CDR3 here is CASSQEQDQGGGYTF. CDR3 nucleotides: TGTGCCAGCAGCCAAGAACAGGATCAAGGTGGAGGCTACACCTTC.

The V call is TRBV6-6, the J call TRBJ2-1; D may be TRBD1 (5 bases). The V gene's germline CDR1 is MNHNY and CDR2 SVGAGI (reference sequence). Trimming took 7 bases from V and 3 from J, leaving 10 bases between them. The CDR3 length is 13 residues. The CDR3 nucleotides read TGTGCCAGCACGTCGGACAACTACAATGAGCAGTTCTTC. As protein: CASTSDNYNEQFF.

This clone appeared a single time. This sequence joins TRBV11-1 and TRBJ2-1; the match to TRBD1 covers 8 bases. CDR1 and CDR2 (germline): SGHAT, FQDESV (reference sequence). The CDR3 is 16 amino acids. The J segment lost 1 base and the V segment lost 5 bases, leaving 7 bases of the junction unmatched. Written as DNA, the CDR3 is TGTGCCAGCAGCCCAGGACAGGGTTGGTCCTACAATGAGCAGTTCTTC. It yields the protein CASSPGQGWSYNEQFF.

This clone was seen once. CDR3 loop: CASNAGGTGNTEAFF. CDR3 DNA: TGTGCCAGTAACGCGGGGGGAACCGGGAACACTGAAGCTTTCTTT. The V call is TRBV7-8, the J call TRBJ1-1; D might be TRBD1 (5 bases). The CDR3 extends over 15 amino acids. Trimming removed 9 bases at V and 1 base at J, with 18 bases between. Germline assignment: CDR1 SGHVS and CDR2 FQNEAQ. Complete variable domain (other parts from reference TRBV7-8 and TRBJ1-1): GAGVSQSPRYKVAKRGQDVALRCDPISGHVSLFWYQQALGQGPEFLTYFQNEAQLDKSGLPSDRFFAERPEGSVSTLKIQRTQQEDSAVYLCASNAGGTGNTEAFFGQGTRLTVV.

The chain is built from TRBV18 and TRBJ2-3; 8 nucleotides match TRBD1. Germline loops: CDR1 KGHSH, CDR2 LQKENI. Germline trimming cut 1 base from V and 1 base from J; bases unmatched to any gene: 7. The CDR3 totals 17 residues. CDR3 sequence (DNA): TGTGCCAGCTCACCACGGGCGGCGGGACAGGGCACAGATACGCAGTATTTT. Amino acids: CASSPRAAGQGTDTQYF.